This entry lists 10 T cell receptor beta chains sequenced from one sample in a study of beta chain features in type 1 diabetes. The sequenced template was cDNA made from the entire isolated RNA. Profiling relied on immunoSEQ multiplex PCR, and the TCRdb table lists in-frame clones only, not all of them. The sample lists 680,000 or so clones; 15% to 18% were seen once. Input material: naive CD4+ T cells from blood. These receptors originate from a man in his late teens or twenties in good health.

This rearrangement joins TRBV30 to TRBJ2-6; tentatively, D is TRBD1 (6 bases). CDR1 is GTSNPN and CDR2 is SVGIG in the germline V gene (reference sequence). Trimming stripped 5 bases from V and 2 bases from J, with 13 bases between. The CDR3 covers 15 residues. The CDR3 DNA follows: TGTGCCTGGGGATCAGGACAGCCTGGGGCCAACGTCCTGACTTTC. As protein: CAWGSGQPGANVLTF. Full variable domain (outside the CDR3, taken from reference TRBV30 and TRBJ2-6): SQTIHQWPATLVQPVGSPLSLECTVEGTSNPNLYWYRQAAGRGLQLLFYSVGIGQISSEVPQNLSASRPQDRQFILSSKKLLLSDSGFYLCAWGSGQPGANVLTFGAGSRLTVL.

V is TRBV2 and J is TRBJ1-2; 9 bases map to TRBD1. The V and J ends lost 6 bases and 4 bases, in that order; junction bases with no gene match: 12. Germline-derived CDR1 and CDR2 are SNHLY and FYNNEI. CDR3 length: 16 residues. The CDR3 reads CASRDRGSGLGYGYTF. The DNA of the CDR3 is TGTGCCAGCAGGGACAGGGGTTCGGGGCTCGGCTATGGCTACACCTTC. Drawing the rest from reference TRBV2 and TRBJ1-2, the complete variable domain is EPEVTQTPSHQVTQMGQEVILRCVPISNHLYFYWYRQILGQKVEFLVSFYNNEISEKSEIFDDQFSVERPDGSNFTLKIRSTKLEDSAMYFCASRDRGSGLGYGYTFGSGTRLTVV.

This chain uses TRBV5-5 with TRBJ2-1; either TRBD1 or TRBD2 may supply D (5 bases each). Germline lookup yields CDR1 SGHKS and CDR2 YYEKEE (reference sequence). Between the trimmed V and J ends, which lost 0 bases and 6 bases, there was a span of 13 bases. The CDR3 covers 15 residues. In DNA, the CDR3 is TGTGCCAGCAGCTTGGCTGGGACCCGGGCCAATGAGCAGTTCTTC. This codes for CASSLAGTRANEQFF. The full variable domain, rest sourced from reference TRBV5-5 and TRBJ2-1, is DAGVTQSPTHLIKTRGQQVTLRCSPISGHKSVSWYQQVLGQGPQFIFQYYEKEERGRGNFPDRFSARQFPNYSSELNVNALLLGDSALYLCASSLAGTRANEQFFGPGTRLTVL.

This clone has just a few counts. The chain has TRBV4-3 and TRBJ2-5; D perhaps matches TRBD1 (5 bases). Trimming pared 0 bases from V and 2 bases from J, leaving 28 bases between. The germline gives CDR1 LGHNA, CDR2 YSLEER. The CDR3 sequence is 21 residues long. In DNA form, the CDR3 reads TGCGCCAGCAGCCAAGATAGGCTCCATCTCCCGGGCAGGGTCCATCAAGAGACCCAGTACTTC. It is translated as CASSQDRLHLPGRVHQETQYF.

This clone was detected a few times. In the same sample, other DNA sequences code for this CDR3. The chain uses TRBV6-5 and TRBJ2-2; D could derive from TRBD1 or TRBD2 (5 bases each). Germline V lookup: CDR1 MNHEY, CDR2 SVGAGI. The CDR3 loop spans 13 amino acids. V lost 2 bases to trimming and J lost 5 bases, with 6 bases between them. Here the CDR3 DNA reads TGTGCCAGCAGTTACGGGGGAACCGGGGAGCTGTTTTTT. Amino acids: CASSYGGTGELFF.

The CDR3 loop reads CASSLTVGETQYF. Here the CDR3 DNA reads TGTGCCAGCAGCTTGACAGTGGGGGAGACCCAGTACTTC. V and J are TRBV7-2 and TRBJ2-5; D perhaps matches TRBD1 (5 bases). CDR1 is SGHTA, CDR2 FQGNSA, per germline. Trimming removed 3 bases at V and 5 bases at J, with 10 bases between. The CDR3 contains 13 residues. The full variable domain, its missing parts supplied by reference TRBV7-2 and TRBJ2-5, is GAGVSQSPSNKVTEKGKDVELRCDPISGHTALYWYRQSLGQGLEFLIYFQGNSAPDKSGLPSDRFSAERTGGSVSTLTIQRTQQEDSAVYLCASSLTVGETQYFGPGTRLLVL.

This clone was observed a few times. The CDR3 here is CASSFWQNTGELFF. The CDR3 nucleotides are TGTGCCAGCAGCTTTTGGCAGAACACCGGGGAGCTGTTTTTT. The V and J genes are TRBV7-9 and TRBJ2-2; D ambiguous. The V end was cut by 3 bases, the J end by 1 base, with 6 bases between. This CDR3 has 14 amino acids. Germline V gene data show CDR1 as SEHNR and CDR2 as FQNEAQ (reference sequence).

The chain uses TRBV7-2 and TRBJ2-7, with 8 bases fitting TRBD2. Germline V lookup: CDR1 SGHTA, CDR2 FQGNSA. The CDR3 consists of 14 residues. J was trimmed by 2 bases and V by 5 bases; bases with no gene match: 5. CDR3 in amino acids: CASSRTRGAYEQYF. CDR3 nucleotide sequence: TGTGCCAGCAGCCGTACGCGGGGGGCCTACGAGCAGTACTTC. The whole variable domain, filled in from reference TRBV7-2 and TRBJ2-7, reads GAGVSQSPSNKVTEKGKDVELRCDPISGHTALYWYRQSLGQGLEFLIYFQGNSAPDKSGLPSDRFSAERTGGSVSTLTIQRTQQEDSAVYLCASSRTRGAYEQYFGPGTRLTVT.

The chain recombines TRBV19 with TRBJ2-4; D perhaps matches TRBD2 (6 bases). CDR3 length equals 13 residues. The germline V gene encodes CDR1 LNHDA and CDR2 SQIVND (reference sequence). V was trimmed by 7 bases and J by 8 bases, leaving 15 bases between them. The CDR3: CASKMRGKDIQYF. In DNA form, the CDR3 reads TGTGCCAGTAAGATGCGGGGAAAGGACATTCAGTACTTC. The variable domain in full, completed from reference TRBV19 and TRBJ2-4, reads DGGITQSPKYLFRKEGQNVTLSCEQNLNHDAMYWYRQDPGQGLRLIYYSQIVNDFQKGDIAEGYSVSREKKESFPLTVTSAQKNPTAFYLCASKMRGKDIQYFGAGTRLSVL.

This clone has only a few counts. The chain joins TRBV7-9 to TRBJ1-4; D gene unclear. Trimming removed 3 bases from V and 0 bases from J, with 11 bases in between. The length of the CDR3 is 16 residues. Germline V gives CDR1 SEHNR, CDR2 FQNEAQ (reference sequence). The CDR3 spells CASSLGGAPTNEKLFF. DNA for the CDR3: TGTGCCAGCAGCTTGGGAGGAGCACCAACTAATGAAAAACTGTTTTTT.